These 26 T cell receptor beta chains were sequenced from one sample in a study of cytomegalovirus exposure and HLA in healthy donors. Vbeta (60) and Jbeta (13) primers were used in the PCR. The method was immunoSEQ multiplex PCR; TCRdb's version includes in-frame clones alone and lacks a portion of them. The sample contains some 150,000 clones, 64% of which appear only once. Sequencing was done on a sample of PBMCs. These TCRs come from a woman in her thirties in good health and CMV-seropositive.

The rearrangement links TRBV7-3 to TRBJ2-6; tentative D call: TRBD1 (5 bases). The CDR3 sequence is 18 residues long. Germline loops: CDR1 SGHTA, CDR2 FQGTGA. V was cut by 4 bases and J by 1 base, with 17 bases left in between. CDR3 DNA sequence: TGTGCCAGCAGCTCCGTATCCGCCGACAGATCTGGGGCCAACGTCCTGACTTTC. The encoded protein is CASSSVSADRSGANVLTF.

This clone has a handful of counts. This rearrangement joins TRBV30 to TRBJ1-1; no clear D. V lost 1 base, J lost 5 bases, and 11 bases lay in between. The CDR3 has 13 amino acids. Germline V lookup: CDR1 GTSNPN, CDR2 SVGIG (reference sequence). The CDR3 region has the DNA TGTGCCTGGAGTGGAGGGCAATGGACTGAAGCTTTCTTT. Translation gives CAWSGGQWTEAFF.

In nucleotides, the CDR3 is TGTGCCATCAGTGGGGGGGACCCCTACAATGAGCAGTTCTTC. Encoded protein: CAISGGDPYNEQFF. The rearrangement uses TRBV10-3 and TRBJ2-1; perhaps TRBD2 as D (6 bases). V was pared by 4 bases and J by 2 bases, with 9 bases between. Germline V CDR1 and CDR2: ENHRY, SYGVKD. The CDR3 is made up of 14 amino acids.

This chain links TRBV27 with TRBJ1-6; D unresolved. Trimming took off 3 bases at V and 7 bases at J, with 13 bases between the two ends. The germline V gene has CDR1 MNHEY and CDR2 SMNVEV (reference sequence). This CDR3 contains 15 residues. DNA for the CDR3: TGTGCCAGCAGTTTTTCCGCTACGTACAATTCACCCCTCCACTTT. Amino acids: CASSFSATYNSPLHF.

The chain recombines TRBV18 with TRBJ2-3; maybe TRBD1 (5 bases). The V end was cut by 5 bases, the J end by 2 bases, with 8 bases between. This CDR3 comprises 13 residues. Germline V lookup: CDR1 KGHSH, CDR2 LQKENI. The CDR3 spells CASSATATDTQYF. CDR3 sequence (DNA): TGTGCCAGCTCAGCGACAGCCACAGATACGCAGTATTTT.

This clone occurred a few times. The gene calls are TRBV4-1 and TRBJ2-1; no clear D. V was trimmed by 5 bases and J by 4 bases, leaving 18 bases between them. The germline CDR1 and CDR2 sequences are MGHRA and YSYEKL. The CDR3 is 16 amino acids. Written as DNA, the CDR3 is TGCGCCAGCAGCTTCCGAACTACCTCGGTATACAATGAGCAGTTCTTC. Amino acids: CASSFRTTSVYNEQFF.

Only one count was recorded for this clone. The chain is built from TRBV11-2 and TRBJ1-1; perhaps TRBD1 as D (6 bases). The CDR3 is 12 amino acids. Between the trimmed V and J ends, which lost 5 bases and 9 bases, there was a span of 13 bases. Germline V gene data show CDR1 as SGHAT and CDR2 as FQNNGV. The CDR3 loop reads CASSSGQLQAFF. In DNA, the CDR3 is TGTGCCAGCAGCAGCGGACAGCTTCAAGCTTTCTTT. Looking up the rest from reference TRBV11-2 and TRBJ1-1 gives the full variable domain: EAGVAQSPRYKIIEKRQSVAFWCNPISGHATLYWYQQILGQGPKLLIQFQNNGVVDDSQLPKDRFSAERLKGVDSTLKIQPAKLEDSAVYLCASSSGQLQAFFGQGTRLTVV.

Only one count was recorded for this clone. This chain connects TRBV5-1 to TRBJ2-7; D not resolved. Germline CDR1 and CDR2: SGHRS and YFSETQ. Trimming removed 0 bases at V and 2 bases at J, with 3 bases between. The CDR3 length is 12 residues. The CDR3 loop reads CASSLDTYEQYF. DNA of the CDR3: TGCGCCAGCAGCTTGGACACCTACGAGCAGTACTTC.

This chain's CDR3 is CASSQRTEANTIYF. CDR3 nucleotides: TGTGCCAGCAGCCAAAGGACAGAGGCGAACACCATATATTTT. This chain links TRBV4-2 with TRBJ1-3, with a tentative D call TRBD1 (6 bases). The CDR3 has 14 amino acids. In germline, CDR1 is LGHNA, CDR2 YNFKEQ. Trimming stripped 2 bases from V and 7 bases from J, with 12 bases between.

V is TRBV5-5 and J is TRBJ2-1, with D possibly TRBD2 on 5 matching bases. This CDR3 spans 15 amino acids. Germline V gene lookup returns CDR1 SGHKS and CDR2 YYEKEE (reference sequence). Trimming shortened V by 4 bases and J by 3 bases, and 14 bases separated the two germline ends. The CDR3 bases are TGTGCCAGCAGCCCTGAGCGGTTTTACTACAATGAGCAGTTCTTC. Protein sequence: CASSPERFYYNEQFF.

The chain has TRBV13 and TRBJ2-2, with a tentative D call TRBD2 (6 bases). Trimming stripped 6 bases from V and 1 base from J, with 18 bases between. Germline lookup yields CDR1 PRHDT and CDR2 FYEKMQ (reference sequence). CDR3 length: 17 residues. For the CDR3, the DNA is TGTGCCAGCAGAGAAGCCGGGACTGCGAAGAACACCGGGGAGCTGTTTTTT. It translates to CASREAGTAKNTGELFF.

The chain has TRBV30 and TRBJ1-5; maybe TRBD1 (5 bases). V lost 0 bases, J lost 5 bases, and 14 bases lay in between. The CDR3 is 15 amino acids. Germline CDR1 GTSNPN, CDR2 SVGIG (reference sequence). CDR3 in amino acids: CAWSVLGGLDQPQHF. CDR3 nucleotides: TGTGCCTGGAGTGTACTCGGGGGATTGGATCAGCCCCAGCATTTT.

This chain joins TRBV7-6 and TRBJ2-5; D may be TRBD2 (5 bases). CDR3 size: 13 residues. CDR1 is SGHVS, CDR2 FNYEAQ, per germline. Trimming removed 4 bases from V and 5 bases from J, with 11 bases in between. The CDR3 spells CASSSAPGETQYF. In DNA form, the CDR3 reads TGTGCCAGCAGCTCCGCCCCGGGGGAGACCCAGTACTTC.

This clone was picked up a small number of times. The V gene is TRBV2, the J gene TRBJ1-5, with D hard to call. Per the germline V gene, CDR1 is SNHLY and CDR2 is FYNNEI. V was cut by 3 bases and J by 1 base, with 10 bases left in between. There are 15 residues in the CDR3. The CDR3 sequence is CASSEIGRSNQPQHF. DNA for the CDR3: TGTGCCAGCAGTGAGATAGGGAGGAGCAATCAGCCCCAGCATTTT.

The chain has TRBV7-9 and TRBJ2-7, with a weak D call TRBD1 (8 bases). Germline CDR1 and CDR2: SEHNR and FQNEAQ (reference sequence). V gave up 5 bases and J gave up 7 bases, with 18 bases separating them. This CDR3 comprises 14 residues. The CDR3, as DNA: TGTGCCAGCAGCCGGGGGGTACAGGGGGAGGAGCAGTACTTC. It is translated as CASSRGVQGEEQYF.

Only one count was recorded for this clone. The chain couples TRBV4-1 to TRBJ1-1; D call uncertain. V gave up 1 base and J gave up 4 bases, with 10 bases separating them. Germline V CDR1 and CDR2: MGHRA, YSYEKL. The CDR3 is made up of 14 amino acids. CDR3 sequence: CASSQVGFPTEAFF. CDR3 DNA: TGCGCCAGCAGCCAAGTTGGCTTTCCCACTGAAGCTTTCTTT.

V and J are TRBV7-8 and TRBJ2-3; TRBD1 agrees at 7 bases. J lost 8 bases, V lost 5 bases, and 10 bases had no gene match. Germline V lookup: CDR1 SGHVS, CDR2 FQNEAQ. The CDR3 totals 14 residues. The CDR3 DNA sequence: TGTGCCAGCAGCGTCGACAGGGTTGGTGGTACGCAGTATTTT. Protein: CASSVDRVGGTQYF.

On this clone itself: The same CDR3 also results from other DNA sequences found in this sample. V gene TRBV11-2 combines with J gene TRBJ1-4; 8 positions agree with TRBD1. V shed 6 bases, J shed 3 bases, and the junction held 6 bases outside the gene matches. Germline V gene lookup returns CDR1 SGHAT and CDR2 FQNNGV. The CDR3 contains 15 residues. The DNA for the CDR3 is TGTGCCAGCAGACTCATGACAGGGGCTAATGAAAAACTGTTTTTT. It codes for CASRLMTGANEKLFF. The whole variable domain, filled in from reference TRBV11-2 and TRBJ1-4, reads EAGVAQSPRYKIIEKRQSVAFWCNPISGHATLYWYQQILGQGPKLLIQFQNNGVVDDSQLPKDRFSAERLKGVDSTLKIQPAKLEDSAVYLCASRLMTGANEKLFFGSGTQLSVL.

CDR3 protein: CASSIAGTGELFF. The DNA for the CDR3 is TGCGCCAGCAGCATAGCCGGCACCGGGGAGCTGTTTTTT. V usage is TRBV10-2 and J usage is TRBJ2-2; D gene unclear. Germline V gene data show CDR1 as WSHSY and CDR2 as SAAADI. The CDR3 length is 13 residues. Trimming cost V 6 bases and J 4 bases, with 9 bases left between them.

The chain carries TRBV2 and TRBJ1-1, with 8 bases identical to TRBD1. The CDR3 runs to 12 residues. V shed 5 bases, J shed 11 bases, and the junction held 7 bases outside the gene matches. Looked up from germline, CDR1 is SNHLY and CDR2 is FYNNEI. In DNA, the CDR3 is TGTGCCAGCAGTCTCGACAGGGGATGGGCTTTCTTT. This sequence encodes CASSLDRGWAFF. The full variable domain, completed using reference TRBV2 and TRBJ1-1, is EPEVTQTPSHQVTQMGQEVILRCVPISNHLYFYWYRQILGQKVEFLVSFYNNEISEKSEIFDDQFSVERPDGSNFTLKIRSTKLEDSAMYFCASSLDRGWAFFGQGTRLTVV.

The chain uses TRBV7-9 and TRBJ1-1; possible D gene TRBD1, 5 bases. V was cut by 5 bases and J by 7 bases, with 23 bases left in between. Germline-derived CDR1 and CDR2 are SEHNR and FQNEAQ (reference sequence). The length of the CDR3 is 16 residues. The CDR3 protein is CASSQNSRVSMGEAFF. The CDR3 DNA is TGTGCCAGCAGCCAAAATTCCAGGGTATCAATGGGTGAAGCTTTCTTT.

V gene TRBV9 combines with J gene TRBJ1-1; perhaps TRBD1 as D (5 bases). The CDR3 sequence is 16 residues long. Germline lookup yields CDR1 SGDLS and CDR2 YYNGEE. The germline V and J ends were trimmed by 3 bases and 6 bases, with 21 bases remaining between them. CDR3 amino acids: CASSEGSGSIRPEAFF. The CDR3 nucleotides are TGTGCCAGCAGCGAGGGATCAGGGTCCATTCGTCCTGAAGCTTTCTTT.

The V gene is TRBV27, the J gene TRBJ2-7, with D possibly matching TRBD2 (6 bases). The CDR3 is made up of 12 amino acids. The germline CDR1 and CDR2 sequences are MNHEY and SMNVEV (reference sequence). Trimming cost V 3 bases and J 7 bases, with 10 bases left between them. The CDR3 reads CASSFPAGEQYF. Written as DNA, the CDR3 is TGTGCCAGCAGTTTCCCTGCGGGGGAGCAGTACTTC.

The chain links TRBV2 to TRBJ2-1; perhaps TRBD1 as D (5 bases). V lost 1 base to trimming and J lost 9 bases, with 13 bases between them. CDR3 size: 14 residues. Germline CDR1 is SNHLY and CDR2 is FYNNEI. The CDR3 DNA reads as TGTGCCAGCAGTGAAGGGGGTAGGGGTGTTGAGCAGTTCTTC. It specifies CASSEGGRGVEQFF.

The chain joins TRBV5-1 to TRBJ2-5, with TRBD2 matching over 12 bases. CDR1 and CDR2 from the germline V gene are SGHRS and YFSETQ. The junction had 9 bases not matched to a gene; V was cut back by 5 bases and J by 4 bases. This CDR3 has 16 residues. In nucleotides, the CDR3 is TGCGCCAGCAGGGCTAGCGGGGGGGCCTGGGCAGAGACCCAGTACTTC. Translated, it gives CASRASGGAWAETQYF. Drawing the rest from reference TRBV5-1 and TRBJ2-5, the complete variable domain is KAGVTQTPRYLIKTRGQQVTLSCSPISGHRSVSWYQQTPGQGLQFLFEYFSETQRNKGNFPGRFSGRQFSNSRSEMNVSTLELGDSALYLCASRASGGAWAETQYFGPGTRLLVL.

The chain employs TRBV29-1 and TRBJ2-3, with D perhaps TRBD2 (5 bases). Germline-derived CDR1 and CDR2 are SQVTM and ANQGSEA. The CDR3 runs 14 residues. The ends were cut back, 3 bases at V and 3 bases at J, with 13 bases in the middle. CDR3 sequence: CSVDVPSGTDTQYF. For the CDR3, the DNA is TGCAGCGTTGATGTGCCCAGCGGAACAGATACGCAGTATTTT.